These T cell receptor beta chains were read from a single sample in a study of T cell repertoires in cytomegalovirus infection. TCRdb independently ran MiXCR on the reads; one entry per CDR3 protein. The table shows around 350,000 distinct CDR3 sequences, with around a sixth occurring only once. The sample was PBMCs. The origin of the receptors is a human donor in good health (CMV status not recorded). Some clones in this sample may be carry-over from other donors' samples. The CDR3 runs from the conserved cysteine through the conserved F or W. A D gene is named only where the DNA matches it firmly. Rows may omit the clone size; those that give it use once, few, many or a size class.

D gene	V gene	clone size	J gene	CDR3 protein	CDR3 DNA
TRBD1	TRBV7-8	-	TRBJ1-2	CASSFGQGGGFGYSF	TGTGCCAGCAGCTTCGGACAGGGAGGGGGCTTTGGCTACTCCTTC
TRBD2	TRBV20-1	-	TRBJ2-1	CSGDYRGRPYNEQFF	TGCAGTGGGGACTATCGTGGGAGACCATACAATGAGCAGTTCTTC
TRBD2	TRBV5-1	-	TRBJ2-7	CASSRTATSGVTQLEQYF	TGCGCCAGCAGCCGCACAGCCACCAGCGGGGTAACGCAGTTGGAGCAGTACTTC
-	TRBV6-1	many	TRBJ2-7	CASNGDGRQQYF	TGTGCCAGCAACGGGGACGGCCGACAGCAGTACTTC
-	TRBV7-2	few	TRBJ2-1	CASSFSGFSYNEQFF	TGTGCCAGCAGCTTTAGTGGATTCTCCTACAATGAGCAGTTCTTC
-	TRBV6-2/TRBV6-3	-	TRBJ2-1	CATRGVGGGTYNEQFF	TGTGCCACCAGAGGTGTTGGAGGGGGAACCTACAATGAGCAGTTCTTC
-	TRBV7-2	-	TRBJ2-1	CASSYLVGSGNEQFF	TGTGCCAGCAGCTATCTGGTGGGGTCGGGCAATGAGCAGTTCTTC
-	TRBV20-1	-	TRBJ2-3	CSARLAETSTDTQYF	TGCAGTGCTAGGTTAGCGGAGACTAGCACAGATACGCAGTATTTT
-	TRBV18	-	TRBJ1-5	CASSPASPGSNQPQHF	TGTGCCAGCTCACCAGCTTCTCCTGGGAGCAATCAGCCCCAGCATTTT
TRBD2	TRBV4-1	few	TRBJ2-1	CASKGLGTRGNEQFF	TGCGCCAGCAAAGGGTTGGGGACTAGAGGTAATGAGCAGTTCTTC
TRBD1	TRBV12-3/TRBV12-4	-	TRBJ1-2	CASSLRDRRYYGYTF	TGTGCCAGCAGTTTGCGGGACAGACGGTACTATGGCTACACCTTC
-	TRBV20-1	few	TRBJ1-1	CSAPDGLNTEAFF	TGCAGTGCACCGGACGGGCTGAACACTGAAGCTTTCTTT
TRBD2	TRBV7-6	many	TRBJ2-7	CASSLTSGRYEQYF	TGTGCCAGCAGCTTGACTAGCGGAAGATACGAGCAGTACTTC
-	TRBV6-6	few	TRBJ2-5	CASSPLTGGPAQETQYF	TGTGCCAGCTCTCCCCTCACCGGCGGACCGGCCCAAGAGACCCAGTACTTC
-	TRBV12-5	many	TRBJ1-5	CASGPFSNQPQHF	TGTGCTAGTGGACCCTTTAGCAATCAGCCCCAGCATTTT
-	TRBV10-3	-	TRBJ1-4	CATRSGVGTNEKLFF	TGTGCCACTCGGTCAGGGGTTGGGACTAATGAAAAACTGTTTTTT
TRBD2	TRBV7-2	few	TRBJ2-1	CASSLVGRLAADSYNEQFF	TGTGCCAGCAGCTTAGTGGGCAGACTAGCGGCTGACTCCTACAATGAGCAGTTCTTC
TRBD1	TRBV19	-	TRBJ2-7	CASRLTGDSYEQYF	TGTGCCAGTAGACTCACAGGGGACTCCTACGAGCAGTACTTC
TRBD1	TRBV7-8	many	TRBJ2-7	CASSPGGWPYEQYF	TGTGCCAGCAGCCCAGGGGGCTGGCCCTACGAGCAGTACTTC
TRBD2	TRBV7-2	many	TRBJ2-1	CASRVAGGRVEQFF	TGTGCCAGCCGAGTGGCGGGGGGGCGTGTTGAGCAGTTCTTC
-	TRBV6-2/TRBV6-3	-	TRBJ2-7	CASSYPGLRVNEQYF	TGTGCCAGCAGTTACCCTGGACTGCGAGTCAACGAGCAGTACTTC
-	TRBV11-2	-	TRBJ1-1	CASSIQGISNTEAFF	TGTGCCAGCAGCATACAGGGAATTTCGAACACTGAAGCTTTCTTT
TRBD1	TRBV2	-	TRBJ1-5	CASSGTGEHQPQHF	TGTGCCAGCAGTGGGACAGGGGAACATCAGCCCCAGCATTTT
-	TRBV7-2	few	TRBJ2-1	CASSFGQSSYNEQFF	TGTGCCAGCAGCTTCGGACAGAGCTCCTACAATGAGCAGTTCTTC
-	TRBV12-3/TRBV12-4	-	TRBJ2-3	CACRGGDTQYF	TGTGCCTGCAGGGGAGGAGATACGCAGTATTTT
-	TRBV7-8	many	TRBJ2-5	CASSLSNQETQYF	TGTGCCAGCAGCTTAAGTAACCAAGAGACCCAGTACTTC
TRBD2	TRBV12-3/TRBV12-4	many	TRBJ2-5	CASSPMLAGAFQETQYF	TGTGCCAGCAGCCCTATGCTAGCGGGGGCTTTCCAAGAGACCCAGTACTTC
-	TRBV20-1	-	TRBJ1-5	CSATEIWNQPQHF	TGCAGTGCTACAGAAATTTGGAATCAGCCCCAGCATTTT
-	TRBV7-2	few	TRBJ2-2	CASSLVSYTGELFF	TGTGCCAGCAGCTTAGTCAGCTACACCGGGGAGCTGTTTTTT
TRBD1	TRBV5-6	-	TRBJ1-5	CASSHGTGNNQPQHF	TGTGCCAGCAGCCACGGGACAGGAAACAATCAGCCCCAGCATTTT
TRBD1	TRBV5-6	few	TRBJ1-2	CASRRPGQGDYGYTF	TGTGCCAGCAGGCGCCCCGGACAGGGAGACTATGGCTACACCTTC